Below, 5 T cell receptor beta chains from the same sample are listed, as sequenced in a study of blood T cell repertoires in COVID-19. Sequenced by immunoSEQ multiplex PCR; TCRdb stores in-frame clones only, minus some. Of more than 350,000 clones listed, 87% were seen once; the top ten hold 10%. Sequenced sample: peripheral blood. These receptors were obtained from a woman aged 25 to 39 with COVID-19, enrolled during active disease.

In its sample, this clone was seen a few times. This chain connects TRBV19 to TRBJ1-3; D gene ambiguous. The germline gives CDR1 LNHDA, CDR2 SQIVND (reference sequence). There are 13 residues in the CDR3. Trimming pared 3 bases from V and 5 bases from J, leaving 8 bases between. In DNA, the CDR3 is TGTGCCAGTAGTATCGAGGGAAGAAACACCATATATTTT. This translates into CASSIEGRNTIYF.

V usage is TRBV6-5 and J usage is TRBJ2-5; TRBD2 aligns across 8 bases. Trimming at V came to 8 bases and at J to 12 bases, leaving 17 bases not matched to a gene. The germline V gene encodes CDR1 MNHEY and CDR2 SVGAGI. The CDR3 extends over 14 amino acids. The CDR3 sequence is CASGMGREAAWEYF. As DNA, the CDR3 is TGTGCCAGCGGAATGGGGCGGGAGGCCGCCTGGGAGTACTTC.

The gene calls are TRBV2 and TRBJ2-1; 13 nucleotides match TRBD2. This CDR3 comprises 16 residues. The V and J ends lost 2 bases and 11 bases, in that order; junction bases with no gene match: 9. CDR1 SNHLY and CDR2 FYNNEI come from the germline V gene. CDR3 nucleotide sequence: TGTGCCAGCAGTGAACAGGGGACTAGCGGGACCAGCCAGCAGTTCTTC. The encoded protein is CASSEQGTSGTSQQFF.

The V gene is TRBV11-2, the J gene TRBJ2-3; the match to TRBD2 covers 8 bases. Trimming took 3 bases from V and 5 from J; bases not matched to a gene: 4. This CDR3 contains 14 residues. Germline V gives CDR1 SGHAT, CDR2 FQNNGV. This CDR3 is CASSFREGIDTQYF. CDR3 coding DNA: TGTGCCAGCAGCTTCCGGGAGGGCATAGATACGCAGTATTTT.

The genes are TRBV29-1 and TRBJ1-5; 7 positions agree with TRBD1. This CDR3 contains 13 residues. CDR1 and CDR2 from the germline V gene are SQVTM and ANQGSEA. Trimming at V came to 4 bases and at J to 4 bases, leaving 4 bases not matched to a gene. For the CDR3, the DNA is TGCAGCGTTGTACAGGGGTTAAATCAGCCCCAGCATTTT. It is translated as CSVVQGLNQPQHF.